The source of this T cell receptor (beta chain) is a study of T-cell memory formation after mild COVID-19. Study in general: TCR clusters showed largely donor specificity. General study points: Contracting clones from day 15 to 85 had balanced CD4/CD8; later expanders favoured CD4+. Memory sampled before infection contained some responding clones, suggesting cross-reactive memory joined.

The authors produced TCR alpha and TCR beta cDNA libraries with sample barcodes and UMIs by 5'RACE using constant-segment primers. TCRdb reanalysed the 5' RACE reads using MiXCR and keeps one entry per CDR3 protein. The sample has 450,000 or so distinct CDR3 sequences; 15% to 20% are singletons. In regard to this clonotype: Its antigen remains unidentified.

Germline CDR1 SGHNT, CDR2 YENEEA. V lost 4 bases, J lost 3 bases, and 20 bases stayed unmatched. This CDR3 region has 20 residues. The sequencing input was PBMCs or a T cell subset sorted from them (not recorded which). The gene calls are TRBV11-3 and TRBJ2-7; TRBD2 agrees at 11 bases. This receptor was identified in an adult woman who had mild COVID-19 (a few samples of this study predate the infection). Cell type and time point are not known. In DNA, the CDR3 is TGTGCCAGCAGCTCCGGACTAGCGGGTGAAACAAAGGGGGCCCACTACGAGCAGTACTTC. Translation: CASSSGLAGETKGAHYEQYF.